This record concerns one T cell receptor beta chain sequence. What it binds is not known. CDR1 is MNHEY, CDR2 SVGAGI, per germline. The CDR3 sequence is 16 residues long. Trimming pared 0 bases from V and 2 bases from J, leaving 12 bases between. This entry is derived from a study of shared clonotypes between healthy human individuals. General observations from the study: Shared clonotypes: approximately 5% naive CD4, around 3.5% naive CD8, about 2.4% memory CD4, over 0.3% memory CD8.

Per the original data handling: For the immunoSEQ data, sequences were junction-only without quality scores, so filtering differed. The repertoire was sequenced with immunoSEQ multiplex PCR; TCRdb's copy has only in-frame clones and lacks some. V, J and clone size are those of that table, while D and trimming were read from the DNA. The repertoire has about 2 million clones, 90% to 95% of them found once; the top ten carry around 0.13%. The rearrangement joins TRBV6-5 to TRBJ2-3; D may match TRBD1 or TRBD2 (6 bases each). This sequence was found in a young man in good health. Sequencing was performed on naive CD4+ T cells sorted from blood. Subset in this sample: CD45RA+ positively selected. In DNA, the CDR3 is TGTGCCAGCAGTTACTCCCGGGGGACAAACACAGATACGCAGTATTTT. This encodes CASSYSRGTNTDTQYF.